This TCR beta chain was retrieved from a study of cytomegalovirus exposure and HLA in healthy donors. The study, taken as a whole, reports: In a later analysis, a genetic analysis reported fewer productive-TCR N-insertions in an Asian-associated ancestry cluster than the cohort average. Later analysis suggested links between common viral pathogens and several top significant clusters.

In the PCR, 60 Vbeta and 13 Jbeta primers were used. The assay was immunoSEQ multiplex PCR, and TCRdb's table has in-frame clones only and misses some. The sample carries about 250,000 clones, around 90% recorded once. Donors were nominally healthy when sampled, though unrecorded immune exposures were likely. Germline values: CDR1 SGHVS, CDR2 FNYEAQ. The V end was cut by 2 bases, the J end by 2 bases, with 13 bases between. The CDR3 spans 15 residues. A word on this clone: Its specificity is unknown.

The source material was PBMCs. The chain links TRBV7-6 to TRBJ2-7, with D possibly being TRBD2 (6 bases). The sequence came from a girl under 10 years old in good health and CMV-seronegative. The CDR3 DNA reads TGTGCCAGCAGCTTATCATCTAGCGCGACCTACGAGCAGTACTTC. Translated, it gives CASSLSSSATYEQYF.